Below, 10 T cell receptor beta chains from the same sample are listed, as sequenced in a study of cytomegalovirus exposure and HLA in healthy donors. The PCR employed 60 Vbeta primers together with 13 Jbeta primers. Sequencing used immunoSEQ multiplex PCR; TCRdb keeps in-frame clones, though not all of them. Of roughly 190,000 clones listed, about 77% were seen once; the top ten hold approximately 2.9%. The source material was PBMCs. The source of these receptors is a female donor in good health and CMV-seronegative.

The chain employs TRBV10-3 and TRBJ1-1, with a possible D match to TRBD1 (6 bases). The CDR3 loop spans 17 amino acids. Trimming pared 11 bases from V and 4 bases from J, leaving 29 bases between. Germline CDR1 reads ENHRY; CDR2 reads SYGVKD. CDR3 bases: TGTGCCTCCCCCCTCAAAACAGGGAGAGGCAATGGCACTGAAGCTTTCTTT. The encoded protein is CASPLKTGRGNGTEAFF.

This chain connects TRBV9 to TRBJ2-2; D is ambiguous. This CDR3 contains 15 residues. Germline lookup yields CDR1 SGDLS and CDR2 YYNGEE. V gave up 0 bases and J gave up 4 bases, with 10 bases separating them. The CDR3 DNA reads TGTGCCAGCAGCGTAGAACCGGGTCCCACCGGGGAGCTGTTTTTT. This encodes CASSVEPGPTGELFF.

A single count supports this clone. The chain uses TRBV2 and TRBJ1-1, with a tentative D call TRBD1 (6 bases). V was shortened by 5 bases and J by 6 bases, with 16 bases between the two germline ends. The CDR3 length is 14 residues. Germline values: CDR1 SNHLY, CDR2 FYNNEI. CDR3 sequence: CASSPDRLDPEAFF. In DNA, the CDR3 is TGTGCCAGCAGTCCAGACAGGTTAGACCCTGAAGCTTTCTTT. The variable domain in full, with the rest retrieved from reference TRBV2 and TRBJ1-1, is EPEVTQTPSHQVTQMGQEVILRCVPISNHLYFYWYRQILGQKVEFLVSFYNNEISEKSEIFDDQFSVERPDGSNFTLKIRSTKLEDSAMYFCASSPDRLDPEAFFGQGTRLTVV.

This rearrangement joins TRBV7-8 to TRBJ2-7; 7 bases align to TRBD2. CDR1 is SGHVS and CDR2 is FQNEAQ in the germline V gene. The length of the CDR3 is 19 residues. J was trimmed by 2 bases and V by 5 bases; bases with no gene match: 21. The CDR3 is CASSPRLSGDFASTYEQYF. CDR3 coding DNA: TGTGCCAGCAGCCCCCGCCTGAGCGGGGATTTTGCCTCCACCTACGAGCAGTACTTC.

The chain is built from TRBV5-5 and TRBJ2-5; D unresolved. V lost 3 bases and J lost 5, with 8 bases in between. The CDR3 spans 12 residues. The germline V gene has CDR1 SGHKS and CDR2 YYEKEE (reference sequence). CDR3 loop: CASSSTGETQYF. For the CDR3, the DNA is TGTGCCAGCAGCTCGACCGGGGAGACCCAGTACTTC.

The chain carries TRBV7-9 and TRBJ1-1; no clear D gene. Per the germline V gene, CDR1 is SEHNR and CDR2 is FQNEAQ (reference sequence). V was cut by 4 bases and J by 8 bases, with 20 bases left in between. This CDR3 has 15 residues. CDR3 nucleotide sequence: TGTGCCAGCAGCTCCCCGCGGGCGTCTTTGGCCGAAGCTTTCTTT. Translated: CASSSPRASLAEAFF.

The rearrangement links TRBV7-2 to TRBJ1-2, with D unclear. Germline values: CDR1 SGHTA, CDR2 FQGNSA. V was shortened by 6 bases and J by 8 bases, with 19 bases between the two germline ends. This CDR3 has 14 residues. CDR3 coding DNA: TGTGCCAGCAGTCCCCCCGGTGTTTGGTTCGGCTACACCTTC. Translating gives CASSPPGVWFGYTF. Supplemented by reference TRBV7-2 and TRBJ1-2, the full variable domain reads GAGVSQSPSNKVTEKGKDVELRCDPISGHTALYWYRQSLGQGLEFLIYFQGNSAPDKSGLPSDRFSAERTGGSVSTLTIQRTQQEDSAVYLCASSPPGVWFGYTFGSGTRLTVV.

The V gene is TRBV30, the J gene TRBJ2-1; TRBD2 matches at 7 bases. From germline, CDR1 is GTSNPN and CDR2 SVGIG (reference sequence). This CDR3 is built from 15 residues. The V gene end was trimmed by 3 bases and the J gene end by 9 bases; junction bases not matched to a gene: 14. The CDR3 here is CAWRRGKVTGGEQFF. CDR3 in DNA: TGTGCCTGGAGGCGCGGGAAGGTTACGGGGGGTGAGCAGTTCTTC. The complete variable domain, with remaining parts taken from reference TRBV30 and TRBJ2-1, reads SQTIHQWPATLVQPVGSPLSLECTVEGTSNPNLYWYRQAAGRGLQLLFYSVGIGQISSEVPQNLSASRPQDRQFILSSKKLLLSDSGFYLCAWRRGKVTGGEQFFGPGTRLTVL.

In its sample, this clone was seen a few times. The chain is built from TRBV2 and TRBJ1-3; a possible D gene is TRBD1 (5 bases). The V gene lost 2 bases and the J gene lost 4 bases, with 9 bases spanning the gap. Germline V gives CDR1 SNHLY, CDR2 FYNNEI. The CDR3 totals 14 residues. The DNA of the CDR3 is TGTGCCAGCAGTGAACAGGGTATCGGAAACACCATATATTTT. It encodes CASSEQGIGNTIYF.

The V and J genes are TRBV4-3 and TRBJ2-1, with TRBD1 identical over 8 bases. Germline CDR1 is LGHNA and CDR2 is YSLEER. The CDR3 sequence is 16 residues long. V dropped 3 bases and J dropped 7; count of bases not matched to a gene: 11. The CDR3, as DNA: TGCGCCAGCAGCCATGAGGTCCAGGGGGCTAGAAATGAGCAGTTCTTC. Translation gives CASSHEVQGARNEQFF.